This T cell receptor (beta chain) derives from a study of OX40 agonist ivuxolimab in advanced cancers. Study-wide results and limits: Both blood CD4+ and CD8+ T cells showed clonal growth by week 6 at 0.1 to 3.0 mg/kg.

Worth noting for this clone: Its target is not known.

V was trimmed by 5 bases and J by 0 bases, leaving 8 bases between them. The CDR3 contains 15 residues. Germline CDR1 MNHNY, CDR2 SVGAGI (reference sequence). The assay was immunoSEQ multiplex PCR, and TCRdb's table has in-frame clones only and misses some. In the table there are 65,000 to 85,000 clones, more than 70% of which are singletons. Specimen: CD4+ or CD8+ T cells sorted from blood, collected in a trial of the OX40 agonist ivuxolimab. This receptor was identified in an adult with an advanced solid tumor such as melanoma, head and neck, liver or kidney cancer. This rearrangement joins TRBV6-6 to TRBJ2-6; no definite D call. The CDR3 coding sequence is TGTGCCAGCAGTACCAAGGTCTCTGGGGCCAACGTCCTGACTTTC. It yields the protein CASSTKVSGANVLTF.